The 17 T cell receptor beta chains below come from one sample, sequenced in a study of spatial heterogeneity in lung cancer. TCRdb re-called the 5' RACE reads with MiXCR, one entry per CDR3 protein. The repertoire holds 6,000 to 7,500 distinct CDR3 sequences, with about 19% as singletons. As to time point: sample taken at primary tumor resection. The sequenced material consisted of unsorted whole RNA from tumor, nontumor lung or frozen PBMC. This sample comprised PBMCs, obtained at surgery. The receptor source for this set is a female donor with early-stage non-small cell lung cancer.

In its sample, this clonotype was seen a few times. V is TRBV29-1 and J is TRBJ2-1; no reliable D call. This CDR3 spans 14 amino acids. V dropped 1 base and J dropped 4 bases, with 11 bases sitting between them. Germline V gene sequence: CDR1 SQVTM, CDR2 ANQGSEA. The CDR3 region has the DNA TGCAGCGTTGAAGTGGTAGGACCATACAATGAGCAGTTCTTC. It encodes CSVEVVGPYNEQFF.

The rearrangement joins TRBV27 to TRBJ1-1; D uncertain. Between the trimmed V and J ends, which lost 4 bases and 4 bases, there was a span of 16 bases. The CDR3 consists of 15 residues. Germline CDR1 and CDR2: MNHEY and SMNVEV (reference sequence). The CDR3 reads CASSSAPGEGTEAFF. DNA of the CDR3: TGTGCCAGCAGTTCAGCGCCTGGAGAGGGCACTGAAGCTTTCTTT.

The chain employs TRBV12-3 or TRBV12-4 and TRBJ2-3; D gene uncertain. The CDR3 has 15 residues. V shed 7 bases and J shed 4 bases, with 18 bases lying between them. CDR3 sequence: CASNSRPESADTQYF. DNA for the CDR3: TGTGCCAGCAATTCTAGACCCGAAAGTGCAGATACGCAGTATTTT.

This clonotype was observed once. The chain recombines TRBV3-1 with TRBJ2-4; D may correspond to TRBD1 or TRBD2 (5 bases each). Germline CDR1 and CDR2: LGHDT and YNNKEL (reference sequence). Trimming removed 4 bases at V and 6 bases at J, with 16 bases between. The CDR3 is made up of 15 amino acids. The CDR3 region has the DNA TGTGCCAGCAGCCTGGGACGGTCAACCTTAAACATTCAGTACTTC. This translates into CASSLGRSTLNIQYF.

This clonotype was counted only a few times. V usage is TRBV29-1 and J usage is TRBJ2-3; the D gene is possibly TRBD2 (6 bases). V lost 3 bases and J lost 2, with 12 bases in between. This CDR3 is built from 14 residues. Germline lookup yields CDR1 SQVTM and CDR2 ANQGSEA. CDR3 sequence: CSVEGGRNTDTQYF. For the CDR3, the DNA is TGCAGCGTTGAGGGGGGACGCAACACAGATACGCAGTATTTT.

V usage is TRBV5-5 and J usage is TRBJ2-5; 7 bases agree with TRBD1. Germline V gene lookup returns CDR1 SGHKS and CDR2 YYEKEE (reference sequence). Trimming took 0 bases from V and 3 from J; bases not matched to a gene: 11. This CDR3 spans 17 amino acids. For the CDR3, the DNA is TGTGCCAGCAGCTTGGGACAGGGAAAGATCATTAAAGAGACCCAGTACTTC. The encoded protein is CASSLGQGKIIKETQYF. The whole variable domain, filled in from reference TRBV5-5 and TRBJ2-5, reads DAGVTQSPTHLIKTRGQQVTLRCSPISGHKSVSWYQQVLGQGPQFIFQYYEKEERGRGNFPDRFSARQFPNYSSELNVNALLLGDSALYLCASSLGQGKIIKETQYFGPGTRLLVL.

At least ten counts were recorded for this clonotype. The chain carries TRBV7-3 and TRBJ2-1; 7 bases are a match to TRBD2. V was clipped by 3 bases and J by 9 bases; unmatched bases: 8. The length of the CDR3 is 14 residues. Germline CDR1 and CDR2: SGHTA and FQGTGA. This CDR3 is CASSFRGSSGEQFF. The DNA of the CDR3 is TGTGCCAGCAGCTTTCGCGGGAGTTCTGGTGAGCAGTTCTTC.

This clonotype is categorized as medium-sized. The gene calls are TRBV27 and TRBJ2-1; possibly TRBD1 or TRBD2 for D (5 bases each). V was shortened by 4 bases and J by 9 bases, with 19 bases between the two germline ends. Germline V gives CDR1 MNHEY, CDR2 SMNVEV (reference sequence). The CDR3 is made up of 15 amino acids. CDR3 protein: CASSWGTHPSREQFF. In DNA form, the CDR3 reads TGTGCCAGCAGTTGGGGGACCCACCCCTCTCGTGAGCAGTTCTTC.

The J gene is TRBJ2-1, the V gene TRBV7-9, with TRBD2 matching 10 bases. Germline loops: CDR1 SEHNR, CDR2 FQNEAQ (reference sequence). There are 15 residues in the CDR3. After removal of 3 bases from V and 7 bases from J, the junction contained 6 bases not matched to a gene. The DNA for the CDR3 is TGTGCCAGCAGCTTTTTAGCGGGAGGAGGGAATGAGCAGTTCTTC. Translating it yields CASSFLAGGGNEQFF.

Sample share makes this clonotype medium-sized. The chain links TRBV11-3 to TRBJ2-1; 9 bases match TRBD2. The CDR3 contains 16 residues. Trimming took 6 bases from V and 0 from J; bases not matched to a gene: 6. Per germline, CDR1 SGHNT and CDR2 YENEEA. The CDR3 DNA reads as TGTGCCAGCAGTCTCGGCGGGAGGGCCTCCTACAATGAGCAGTTCTTC. Translated: CASSLGGRASYNEQFF.

This clonotype is medium-sized (0.01 to 0.1%). The gene calls are TRBV7-9 and TRBJ2-3; D may be TRBD1 (6 bases). Germline CDR1 SEHNR, CDR2 FQNEAQ (reference sequence). V dropped 4 bases and J dropped 2 bases, with 16 bases sitting between them. The CDR3 length is 16 residues. The CDR3 nucleotides are TGTGCCAGCAGCTATACCACGACAGGAGCCACAGATACGCAGTATTTT. This sequence encodes CASSYTTTGATDTQYF.

By proportion, this clonotype is medium-sized. This chain joins TRBV29-1 and TRBJ2-2; possible D gene TRBD1, 6 bases. Germline lookup yields CDR1 SQVTM and CDR2 ANQGSEA. V lost 4 bases and J 0 bases, leaving 12 bases between the germline ends. This CDR3 comprises 15 residues. CDR3 region: CSVGVGAANTGELFF. As DNA, the CDR3 is TGCAGCGTTGGAGTGGGGGCAGCGAACACCGGGGAGCTGTTTTTT.

V gene TRBV4-1 combines with J gene TRBJ2-1; TRBD2 matches 7 bases. The CDR3 has 15 amino acids. Germline V gene lookup returns CDR1 MGHRA and CDR2 YSYEKL. V was clipped by 8 bases and J by 12 bases; unmatched bases: 19. CDR3 loop: CASRSGSAGFSGQFF. The CDR3 region has the DNA TGCGCCAGCCGCTCGGGCTCAGCGGGGTTTTCAGGGCAGTTCTTC.

V is TRBV6-5 and J is TRBJ2-4, with D possibly being TRBD1 (6 bases). This CDR3 spans 17 amino acids. V lost 0 bases and J 2 bases, leaving 14 bases between the germline ends. Germline V CDR1 and CDR2: MNHEY, SVGAGI. This CDR3 is CASSYSQPGTSKNIQYF. The CDR3 nucleotides read TGTGCCAGCAGTTACTCCCAACCGGGGACATCCAAAAACATTCAGTACTTC.

This clonotype was detected a few times. This rearrangement joins TRBV4-2 to TRBJ2-3, with 12 bases matching TRBD1. Losses at the gene ends were 1 base for V and 3 bases for J; bases not matched to a gene: 2. The germline V gene encodes CDR1 LGHNA and CDR2 YNFKEQ. This CDR3 region has 16 residues. The CDR3 spells CASSQGDRGRTDTQYF. The CDR3 nucleotides are TGTGCCAGCAGCCAAGGGGACAGGGGGCGTACAGATACGCAGTATTTT.

This clonotype was observed many times. J is TRBJ1-3 and V is TRBV28, with D unresolved. V lost 7 bases to trimming and J lost 0 bases, with 7 bases between them. The CDR3 runs to 13 residues. CDR1 and CDR2 (germline): MDHEN, SYDVKM. CDR3 in amino acids: CASITSSGNTIYF. CDR3 DNA sequence: TGTGCCAGCATAACGAGCTCTGGAAACACCATATATTTT.

Notes on this clonotype: The junction and the germline gene differ at one end; a read error may be behind it. This chain connects TRBV7-2 to TRBJ2-3, with D hard to call. Germline V CDR1 and CDR2: SGHTA, FQGNSA. The CDR3 extends over 14 amino acids. The CDR3 bases are TGTGTCAGCACCTTAGAGGCCCGCACAGATACGCAGTATTTT. This gives the protein CVSTLEARTDTQYF.